These 7 T cell receptor beta chains came from one sample sequenced in a study of T cell changes during pregnancy in multiple sclerosis. This table comes from immunoSEQ multiplex PCR, and its TCRdb copy is limited to in-frame clones, with some not included. The sample records tens of thousands of clones, more than 85% being singletons. The input for sequencing was peripheral blood, taken before pregnancy. The receptor source for this set is a female donor with multiple sclerosis, enrolled in a pregnancy study.

In this sample, this clone turned up a few times. The J gene is TRBJ1-1, the V gene TRBV7-6; no clear D. Looked up from germline, CDR1 is SGHVS and CDR2 is FNYEAQ. The CDR3 runs 13 residues. Trimming shortened V by 5 bases and J by 5 bases, and 12 bases separated the two germline ends. CDR3 in amino acids: CASSPQEATEAFF. The CDR3 nucleotides read TGTGCCAGCAGCCCCCAGGAGGCGACTGAAGCTTTCTTT.

This clone came up once. The chain couples TRBV5-1 to TRBJ1-1; no reliable D call. Germline-derived CDR1 and CDR2 are SGHRS and YFSETQ. V was pared by 1 base and J by 0 bases, with 4 bases between. The CDR3 is 13 residues long. Here the CDR3 reads CASSLTLNTEAFF. In nucleotides, the CDR3 is TGCGCCAGCAGCTTGACACTGAACACTGAAGCTTTCTTT. Supplemented by reference TRBV5-1 and TRBJ1-1, the full variable domain reads KAGVTQTPRYLIKTRGQQVTLSCSPISGHRSVSWYQQTPGQGLQFLFEYFSETQRNKGNFPGRFSGRQFSNSRSEMNVSTLELGDSALYLCASSLTLNTEAFFGQGTRLTVV.

The rearrangement joins TRBV6-1 to TRBJ1-2; 7 bases are shared with TRBD1. CDR3 length: 14 residues. V was pared by 6 bases and J by 0 bases, with 4 bases of the junction left unmatched. Per germline, CDR1 MNHNS and CDR2 SASEGT. In DNA, the CDR3 is TGTGCCAGCAGGACCACAGGGGCTAACTATGGCTACACCTTC. The encoded protein is CASRTTGANYGYTF.

This clone has only a few counts. The chain employs TRBV5-1 and TRBJ1-1, with 8 bases matching TRBD1. With 4 bases clipped from V and 6 bases from J, the junction kept 8 bases outside the gene matches. CDR1 is SGHRS, CDR2 YFSETQ, per germline. This CDR3 spans 14 amino acids. The CDR3 coding sequence is TGCGCCAGCAGCCCCACAGCGACAGGGGCTGAAGCTTTCTTT. Translation: CASSPTATGAEAFF.

This clone was detected only once. The CDR3 reads CASSPTGDHYEQYF. CDR3 DNA: TGTGCCAGCAGCCCTACAGGGGACCACTACGAGCAGTACTTC. The chain recombines TRBV7-2 with TRBJ2-7, with 7 bases aligning to TRBD1. V shed 5 bases, J shed 3 bases, and the junction held 7 bases outside the gene matches. Germline V lookup: CDR1 SGHTA, CDR2 FQGNSA. The CDR3 runs to 14 residues.

The rearrangement links TRBV29-1 to TRBJ2-5, with a weak D call TRBD1 (6 bases). Trimming cost V 7 bases and J 2 bases, with 20 bases left between them. CDR3 length equals 15 residues. CDR1 is SQVTM, CDR2 ANQGSEA, per germline. The CDR3 nucleotides are TGCAGCGCTCGCCTCCTGAGGGACATTCAAGAGACCCAGTACTTC. This gives the protein CSARLLRDIQETQYF.

This chain uses TRBV7-3 with TRBJ1-6; D remains unclear. Germline CDR1 is SGHTA and CDR2 is FQGTGA. The CDR3 totals 15 residues. V lost 5 bases and J 10 bases, leaving 18 bases between the germline ends. The DNA of the CDR3 is TGTGCCAGCAGCAAAAAGCGGCAGGAGGAATCACCCCTCCACTTT. Its translation: CASSKKRQEESPLHF.